The text below deals with one T cell receptor (beta chain). Clones were read by immunoSEQ multiplex PCR, and TCRdb kept only the in-frame ones, dropping some. The table lists almost 400,000 clones, around 87% of them singletons. V dropped 0 bases and J dropped 5 bases, with 14 bases sitting between them. The CDR3 spans 15 residues. Germline V gene lookup returns CDR1 SGHRS and CDR2 YFSETQ. The sample originates from a study of blood T cell repertoires in COVID-19. The chain uses TRBV5-1 and TRBJ1-1, with TRBD1 as a possible D gene (6 bases). The sequenced sample consisted of peripheral blood. This receptor was obtained from a woman in her sixties or seventies with COVID-19, enrolled during active disease. The CDR3 loop is CASSLGVRGTTEAFF. The CDR3 coding sequence is TGCGCCAGCAGCTTGGGAGTTAGGGGGACGACTGAAGCTTTCTTT.